The 13 T cell receptor beta chains reported below all come from one sample, sequenced in a study of shared clonotypes between healthy human individuals. The repertoire was sequenced with immunoSEQ multiplex PCR; TCRdb's copy has only in-frame clones and lacks some. The sample carries 2.3 million or so clones, over 85% recorded once. Source material: naive CD4+ T cells from PBMCs. Subset given: CD45RA+ positively selected. Receptors were obtained from a man younger than 30 in good health. Some clones in this sample may be carry-over from other donors' samples.

The V call is TRBV11-2, the J call TRBJ2-1; the D gene is possibly TRBD1 (6 bases). The V gene's germline CDR1 is SGHAT and CDR2 FQNNGV. The CDR3 is 15 amino acids. V lost 6 bases and J 0 bases, leaving 12 bases between the germline ends. The CDR3 DNA reads as TGTGCCAGCAGAAGAACAGGGAGCTCCTACAATGAGCAGTTCTTC. It yields the protein CASRRTGSSYNEQFF.

CDR3 residues: CASSPVGGTDTQYF. CDR3 DNA sequence: TGTGCCAGCAGCCCAGTTGGAGGGACAGATACGCAGTATTTT. V gene TRBV5-4 combines with J gene TRBJ2-3, with a possible D match to TRBD2 (6 bases). The ends were cut back, 4 bases at V and 3 bases at J, with 12 bases in the middle. CDR3 length: 14 residues. Germline V gene sequence: CDR1 SGHNT, CDR2 YYREEE (reference sequence). Complete variable domain (other parts from reference TRBV5-4 and TRBJ2-3): ETGVTQSPTHLIKTRGQQVTLRCSSQSGHNTVSWYQQALGQGPQFIFQYYREEENGRGNFPPRFSGLQFPNYSSELNVNALELDDSALYLCASSPVGGTDTQYFGPGTRLTVL.

This chain uses TRBV7-9 with TRBJ2-3; D uncertain. This CDR3 spans 13 amino acids. V dropped 4 bases and J dropped 5 bases, with 10 bases sitting between them. CDR1 and CDR2 (germline): SEHNR, FQNEAQ (reference sequence). CDR3 amino acids: CASSSRRLDTQYF. The CDR3 bases are TGTGCCAGCAGCTCCCGACGGTTAGATACGCAGTATTTT.

The chain is built from TRBV4-2 and TRBJ1-4; weak D call: TRBD1 (5 bases). Between the trimmed V and J ends, which lost 4 bases and 10 bases, there was a span of 22 bases. The CDR3 runs 16 residues. Per germline, CDR1 LGHNA and CDR2 YNFKEQ. CDR3 region: CASSLSRDLASGKLFF. CDR3 nucleotide sequence: TGTGCCAGCAGCCTTTCCCGGGACCTTGCTTCTGGAAAACTGTTTTTT.

This clone was detected once. The chain is built from TRBV6-6 and TRBJ2-7, with TRBD1 matching over 9 bases. CDR1 is MNHNY, CDR2 SVGAGI, per germline (reference sequence). The V and J ends lost 6 bases and 2 bases, in that order; junction bases with no gene match: 8. This CDR3 region has 15 residues. This CDR3 is CASSQGQGVAYEQYF. DNA of the CDR3: TGTGCCAGCAGCCAGGGACAGGGCGTTGCCTACGAGCAGTACTTC.

This CDR3 reads CASSLEPWGGADIQYF. In DNA, the CDR3 is TGTGCCAGCAGCTTAGAGCCGTGGGGCGGGGCGGACATTCAGTACTTC. The chain uses TRBV11-2 and TRBJ2-4; D might be TRBD2 (6 bases). Deletions cut 0 bases from V and 8 bases from J, with 17 bases between. CDR3 length equals 16 residues. CDR1 and CDR2 (germline): SGHAT, FQNNGV.

V is TRBV11-3 and J is TRBJ2-1; possibly TRBD2 for D (5 bases). Germline lookup yields CDR1 SGHNT and CDR2 YENEEA. This CDR3 is built from 15 residues. Trimming took off 5 bases at V and 0 bases at J, with 11 bases between the two ends. CDR3: CASSQDSYSYNEQFF. The CDR3 DNA follows: TGTGCCAGCAGCCAGGACTCATACTCCTACAATGAGCAGTTCTTC. The variable domain in full, with the rest retrieved from reference TRBV11-3 and TRBJ2-1, is EAGVVQSPRYKIIEKKQPVAFWCNPISGHNTLYWYLQNLGQGPELLIRYENEEAVDDSQLPKDRFSAERLKGVDSTLKIQPAELGDSAVYLCASSQDSYSYNEQFFGPGTRLTVL.

This clone was picked up a small number of times. The V gene is TRBV6-5, the J gene TRBJ1-1; tentative D call: TRBD1 (5 bases). Germline V gene lookup returns CDR1 MNHEY and CDR2 SVGAGI. Between the trimmed V and J ends, which lost 6 bases and 5 bases, there was a span of 13 bases. The CDR3 spans 13 residues. The CDR3 DNA reads TGTGCCAGCAGAACACCCGGGGGGACTGAAGCTTTCTTT. Protein product: CASRTPGGTEAFF.

The genes are TRBV5-4 and TRBJ2-7, with 8 bases matching TRBD1. V lost 3 bases to trimming and J lost 0 bases; unmatched junction nucleotides: 5. The CDR3 has 15 amino acids. Germline V lookup: CDR1 SGHNT, CDR2 YYREEE (reference sequence). DNA for the CDR3: TGTGCCAGCAGCTCCTCCGGGACAGGCTCCTACGAGCAGTACTTC. The encoded protein is CASSSSGTGSYEQYF.

The chain combines TRBV28 with TRBJ1-1; TRBD1 matches at 7 bases. The CDR3 is 14 residues long. The germline V gene has CDR1 MDHEN and CDR2 SYDVKM. The J segment lost 3 bases and the V segment lost 3 bases, leaving 4 bases of the junction unmatched. The CDR3 is CASSFSRGYTEAFF. The CDR3 DNA sequence: TGTGCCAGCAGTTTCTCCAGGGGGTACACTGAAGCTTTCTTT.

This chain joins TRBV7-9 and TRBJ2-1; 11 positions agree with TRBD2. The CDR3 sequence is 16 residues long. Germline CDR1 SEHNR, CDR2 FQNEAQ (reference sequence). The CDR3 spells CATKVLGPSGRHEQFF. The CDR3 DNA is TGTGCTACCAAAGTTCTCGGGCCTAGCGGGAGGCATGAGCAGTTCTTC.

The chain joins TRBV11-3 to TRBJ2-3; no clear D gene. The CDR3 is 16 residues long. The ends were cut back, 1 base at V and 2 bases at J, with 13 bases in the middle. The germline V gene has CDR1 SGHNT and CDR2 YENEEA. The CDR3 loop is CASSLGVEAPTDTQYF. The CDR3 coding sequence is TGTGCCAGCAGCTTAGGGGTCGAGGCCCCCACAGATACGCAGTATTTT.

This clone was seen once. This chain uses TRBV7-2 with TRBJ2-7; the match to TRBD1 covers 9 bases. The junction had 3 bases not matched to a gene; V was cut back by 3 bases and J by 3 bases. Germline V gives CDR1 SGHTA, CDR2 FQGNSA. This CDR3 is 14 amino acids long. CDR3 sequence (DNA): TGTGCCAGCAGCTTCGGGACAGGGTTCTACGAGCAGTACTTC. Its protein is CASSFGTGFYEQYF.